These 9 T cell receptor beta chains came from one sample sequenced in a study of T cell changes during pregnancy in multiple sclerosis. This table comes from immunoSEQ multiplex PCR, and its TCRdb copy is limited to in-frame clones, with some not included. The sample yields about 79,000 clones, 90% to 95% seen once. Sample: CD4+ T cells from peripheral blood mononuclear cells, taken in the second trimester of pregnancy. Receptors were obtained from a female donor with multiple sclerosis, enrolled in a pregnancy study.

V gene TRBV7-9 combines with J gene TRBJ2-3, with 9 nucleotides matching TRBD2. The CDR3 is made up of 15 amino acids. Trimming at V came to 2 bases and at J to 6 bases, leaving 6 bases not matched to a gene. The V gene's germline CDR1 is SEHNR and CDR2 FQNEAQ (reference sequence). Written as DNA, the CDR3 is TGTGCCAGCAGCTTACTAGCGGGGATTGGGGATACGCAGTATTTT. Protein: CASSLLAGIGDTQYF. Drawing the rest from reference TRBV7-9 and TRBJ2-3, the complete variable domain is DTGVSQNPRHKITKRGQNVTFRCDPISEHNRLYWYRQTLGQGPEFLTYFQNEAQLEKSRLLSDRFSAERPKGSFSTLEIQRTEQGDSAMYLCASSLLAGIGDTQYFGPGTRLTVL.

This rearrangement joins TRBV15 to TRBJ1-5; D may be TRBD1 (6 bases). CDR1 LNHNV and CDR2 YYDKDF come from the germline V gene (reference sequence). The germline V and J ends were trimmed by 5 bases and 7 bases, with 21 bases remaining between them. This CDR3 has 16 amino acids. The chain's CDR3 is CATSRSGTLRGQPQHF. CDR3 nucleotide sequence: TGTGCCACCAGCCGTTCCGGGACACTGCGCGGCCAGCCCCAGCATTTT.

The sample holds a few counts of this clone. The CDR3: CASRPGQGNSPLHF. In nucleotides, the CDR3 is TGCGCCAGCAGGCCGGGACAGGGAAATTCACCCCTCCACTTT. V usage is TRBV5-1 and J usage is TRBJ1-6, with 9 bases lining up with TRBD1. The CDR3 contains 14 residues. The germline gives CDR1 SGHRS, CDR2 YFSETQ. V shed 5 bases, J shed 7 bases, and the junction held 4 bases outside the gene matches.

CDR3 residues: CASRTENLNYGYTF. DNA for the CDR3: TGTGCCAGCCGCACAGAAAACCTTAACTATGGCTACACCTTC. The J gene is TRBJ1-2, the V gene TRBV6-6; D remains unclear. Trimming shortened V by 8 bases and J by 1 base, and 14 bases separated the two germline ends. The CDR3 runs 14 residues. Germline V gene data show CDR1 as MNHNY and CDR2 as SVGAGI (reference sequence).

This chain links TRBV15 with TRBJ1-6; 9 nucleotides agree with TRBD1. V gave up 5 bases and J gave up 8 bases; unmatched junction bases: 10. The germline V gene encodes CDR1 LNHNV and CDR2 YYDKDF (reference sequence). The CDR3 runs to 16 residues. CDR3 sequence (DNA): TGTGCCACCAGCCGAGCTGTTGGGACAGGGTATTCACCCCTCCACTTT. It yields the protein CATSRAVGTGYSPLHF.

The chain recombines TRBV5-8 with TRBJ1-3, with D tentatively TRBD1 (6 bases). The V end lost 0 bases, the J end lost 3 bases, and 7 bases lay between the germline ends. CDR3 length: 14 residues. Germline assignment: CDR1 SGHTS and CDR2 YDEGEE. The CDR3 coding sequence is TGTGCCAGCAGCTTGGAGACAGGTGGAAACACCATATATTTT. This codes for CASSLETGGNTIYF.

The J gene is TRBJ1-2, the V gene TRBV2, with 10 nucleotides matching TRBD1. The CDR3 contains 14 residues. The V and J ends lost 7 bases and 7 bases, in that order; junction bases with no gene match: 9. Germline-derived CDR1 and CDR2 are SNHLY and FYNNEI. The CDR3 here is CASTRDRGISGYTF. The CDR3 DNA sequence: TGTGCCAGCACCCGGGACAGGGGAATTAGTGGCTACACCTTC.

The chain combines TRBV7-7 with TRBJ2-1; D gene uncertain. This CDR3 contains 14 residues. The germline gives CDR1 SSHAT, CDR2 FNYEAQ (reference sequence). The V and J ends lost 1 base and 7 bases respectively, with 11 bases between them. The CDR3 loop is CASSLGPRANEQFF. The CDR3 DNA reads TGTGCCAGCAGCTTAGGTCCTCGAGCGAATGAGCAGTTCTTC.

The table lists this clone with a count of one. The chain carries TRBV5-5 and TRBJ1-6; the D is unclear. The germline V gene encodes CDR1 SGHKS and CDR2 YYEKEE (reference sequence). V shed 5 bases and J shed 0 bases, with 15 bases lying between them. The CDR3 loop spans 17 amino acids. CDR3 coding DNA: TGTGCCAGCAGTATTGGGAGGGAAATCTCCTATAATTCACCCCTCCACTTT. Its translation: CASSIGREISYNSPLHF. Full variable domain (rest looked up from reference TRBV5-5 and TRBJ1-6): DAGVTQSPTHLIKTRGQQVTLRCSPISGHKSVSWYQQVLGQGPQFIFQYYEKEERGRGNFPDRFSARQFPNYSSELNVNALLLGDSALYLCASSIGREISYNSPLHFGNGTRLTVT.